This passage covers 23 T cell receptor beta chains from one sample sequenced in a study of T cell clonality in common variable immunodeficiency. Study-level findings and limits: In common variable immunodeficiency, TCR beta chains reportedly carried fewer deletions and N-nucleotide insertions.

TCRdb keeps only in-frame clones here, not all; method: immunoSEQ multiplex PCR. This sample includes about 15,000 clones with no singletons; its ten biggest clones take up roughly 14%. What these receptors recognize is not known. The specimen was peripheral blood mononuclear cells. The source is a human donor with common variable immunodeficiency.

This clone was counted between two and nine times. Partial CDR3 DNA: TGTGCCAGCAGCTTAGCTTATGAGACC. Its translation: CASSLAYET. The complete CDR3 protein is CASSLAYETQYF. This chain connects TRBV7-9 to TRBJ2-5; D ambiguous. The CDR3 extends 3 residues past the end of the read, so its final part is completed from the germline J gene. The CDR3 runs to 12 residues. V was cut by 0 bases and J by 5 bases, with 4 bases left in between. Germline values: CDR1 SEHNR, CDR2 FQNEAQ (reference sequence).

This clone was observed a handful of times. The CDR3 bases that were read are TGTGCCAGCAGCCTTCTTACCGGGACACAAGACGGC. Protein: CASSLLTGTQDG. The CDR3 reads in full as CASSLLTGTQDGYTF. The chain has TRBV11-2 and TRBJ1-2; possible D gene TRBD1, 6 bases. The CDR3 end falls 3 residues outside the read, so it is completed with the germline J gene. The CDR3 consists of 15 residues. Germline CDR1 is SGHAT and CDR2 is FQNNGV.

This clone was seen only a few times. CDR3 region: CASSEGTQETQYF. CDR3 DNA (partial): TGTGCCAGCAGTGAGGGCACGCAAGAGACC. This sequence joins TRBV2 and TRBJ2-5; the D is unclear. The read ends 3 residues before the CDR3 terminus; that terminus is restored from the germline J gene. Per germline, CDR1 SNHLY and CDR2 FYNNEI. Trimming removed 3 bases at V and 2 bases at J, with 7 bases between. This CDR3 is 13 amino acids long.

Points on this clone: The CDR3 is cut off 3 residues early in the read; its end comes from the germline J gene. This sequence joins TRBV18 and TRBJ2-1, with D possibly called TRBD1 or TRBD2 (5 bases each). V lost 6 bases and J lost 0, with 12 bases in between. The CDR3 is 15 amino acids. From germline, CDR1 is KGHSH and CDR2 LQKENI. The CDR3 protein is CASSRAGSSYNEQFF. The part of the CDR3 DNA that was read is TGTGCCAGCTCCCGAGCAGGGAGCTCCTACAATGAG.

The sample holds many counts of this clone. Incomplete CDR3 DNA: TGTGCCAGCAGCATCTCGGGACAGGGAAATGGC. It encodes CASSISGQGNG. The complete CDR3 reads CASSISGQGNGYTF. The chain is built from TRBV7-2 and TRBJ1-2; 9 bases match TRBD1. Coverage ceases 3 residues before the CDR3 finishes, and the germline J gene fills in the end. Trimming took 5 bases from V and 6 from J; bases not matched to a gene: 7. This CDR3 is built from 14 residues. CDR1 is SGHTA, CDR2 FQGNSA, per germline.

This clone was found many times. The read gets to within 3 residues of the CDR3 end, and the germline J gene fills in the rest. The genes are TRBV29-1 and TRBJ1-1; the D is unclear. This CDR3 contains 13 residues. Between the trimmed V and J ends, which lost 7 bases and 1 base, there was a span of 13 bases. Germline V gene lookup returns CDR1 SQVTM and CDR2 ANQGSEA. Partial CDR3 DNA: TGCAGCGGCCAGCGAAGTCGGAACACTGAA. Protein: CSGQRSRNTE. The complete CDR3 protein is CSGQRSRNTEAFF.

Comment on this clone: The read comes to an end 3 residues before the CDR3 does, leaving the germline J gene to fill in the end. This chain links TRBV20-1 with TRBJ1-6, with 11 positions matching TRBD1. This CDR3 has 14 amino acids. Unmatched junction bases numbered 7, after V lost 5 bases and J lost 10 bases. CDR1 is DFQATT and CDR2 is SNEGSKA in the germline V gene (reference sequence). The part of the CDR3 DNA that was read is TGCAGTGCTCTCCGGGGACAGGGGGGCTCACCC. Its translation is CSALRGQGGSP. The full CDR3 protein is CSALRGQGGSPLHF.

This clone has more than one count but fewer than ten. The read halts 3 residues ahead of the CDR3 end, with the missing end drawn from the germline J gene. The gene calls are TRBV19 and TRBJ2-3, with 9 positions matching TRBD2. Trimming at V came to 5 bases and at J to 1 base, leaving 7 bases not matched to a gene. The length of the CDR3 is 16 residues. Looked up from germline, CDR1 is LNHDA and CDR2 is SQIVND (reference sequence). The covered CDR3 bases are TGTGCCAGTAGTTCCCCGAGGACTAGCGGCACAGATACG. Translation: CASSSPRTSGTDT. The whole CDR3 sequence is CASSSPRTSGTDTQYF.

The table lists this clone with many counts. With the read ending 3 residues before the CDR3 end, the germline J gene is used to fill in that end. The rearrangement links TRBV7-8 to TRBJ2-7; possible D gene TRBD1, 5 bases. The germline CDR1 and CDR2 sequences are SGHVS and FQNEAQ. Between the trimmed V and J ends, which lost 1 base and 4 bases, there was a span of 11 bases. This CDR3 is built from 14 residues. CDR3 DNA, as far as it was read: TGTGCCAGCAGCTTAGGGGGCATCCCATACGAG. This gives the protein CASSLGGIPYE. The full CDR3 is CASSLGGIPYEQYF. Filled out from reference TRBV7-8 and TRBJ2-7, the complete variable domain reads GAGVSQSPRYKVAKRGQDVALRCDPISGHVSLFWYQQALGQGPEFLTYFQNEAQLDKSGLPSDRFFAERPEGSVSTLKIQRTQQEDSAVYLCASSLGGIPYEQYFGPGTRLTVT.

For this clone: The read finishes 3 residues shy of the CDR3 end, and the germline J gene is used to complete it. The chain joins TRBV5-1 to TRBJ2-1; 8 positions agree with TRBD2. Germline assignment: CDR1 SGHRS and CDR2 YFSETQ. The CDR3 has 16 residues. J was trimmed by 2 bases and V by 3 bases; bases with no gene match: 7. This CDR3 reads CASSSLPGLAYNEQFF. Partial CDR3 DNA: TGCGCCAGCAGCTCCCTACCGGGACTAGCCTACAATGAG.

Worth noting for this clone: The read ends 3 residues early relative to the CDR3; the germline J gene fills the gap. The chain carries TRBV2 and TRBJ2-4; D ambiguous. The V and J ends lost 4 bases and 0 bases respectively, with 7 bases between them. Germline loops: CDR1 SNHLY, CDR2 FYNNEI. The CDR3 sequence is 14 residues long. Incomplete CDR3 DNA: TGTGCCAGCAGTGGAGAGGTAGCCAAAAACATT. It translates to CASSGEVAKNI. The full CDR3 reads CASSGEVAKNIQYF.

This clone was seen many times. Read sequence stops 3 residues before the CDR3 end, and the germline J gene provides the missing end. This sequence joins TRBV29-1 and TRBJ2-7; TRBD1 is a possible D gene (5 bases). Trimming took 4 bases from V and 2 from J, leaving 12 bases between them. In germline, CDR1 is SQVTM, CDR2 ANQGSEA. The CDR3 is 13 amino acids. The chain's CDR3 is CSVVSTVTYEQYF. The sequenced part of the CDR3 DNA is TGCAGCGTTGTATCGACAGTTACCTACGAG.

This clone turned up a few times. CDR3 DNA, as far as it was read: TGTGCCAGCAGCCGCCGGGACAGATACAATGAG. It codes for CASSRRDRYNE. The complete CDR3 protein is CASSRRDRYNEQFF. The chain carries TRBV5-6 and TRBJ2-1, with 7 bases identical to TRBD1. The CDR3 extends 3 residues past the end of the read, so its final part is completed from the germline J gene. Losses at the gene ends were 4 bases for V and 4 bases for J; bases not matched to a gene: 5. The CDR3 runs to 14 residues. Looked up from germline, CDR1 is SGHDT and CDR2 is YYEEEE. Looking up the rest from reference TRBV5-6 and TRBJ2-1 gives the full variable domain: DAGVTQSPTHLIKTRGQQVTLRCSPKSGHDTVSWYQQALGQGPQFIFQYYEEEERQRGNFPDRFSGHQFPNYSSELNVNALLLGDSALYLCASSRRDRYNEQFFGPGTRLTVL.

This clone was counted ten times or more. The read finishes 3 residues shy of the CDR3 end, and the germline J gene is used to complete it. This chain joins TRBV5-4 and TRBJ1-1; possibly TRBD1 for D (5 bases). Germline CDR1 SGHNT, CDR2 YYREEE (reference sequence). V was cut by 2 bases and J by 4 bases, with 9 bases left in between. This CDR3 has 13 amino acids. This chain's CDR3 is CASSFLTATEAFF. The sequenced part of the CDR3 DNA is TGTGCCAGCAGCTTCCTGACAGCCACTGAA. Filled out from reference TRBV5-4 and TRBJ1-1, the complete variable domain reads ETGVTQSPTHLIKTRGQQVTLRCSSQSGHNTVSWYQQALGQGPQFIFQYYREEENGRGNFPPRFSGLQFPNYSSELNVNALELDDSALYLCASSFLTATEAFFGQGTRLTVV.

As concerns this clone: The CDR3 end is not reached by the read, which stops 3 residues before it; the germline J gene fills it in. This chain connects TRBV7-2 to TRBJ1-5; 7 bases align to TRBD1. The germline gives CDR1 SGHTA, CDR2 FQGNSA. J gave up 7 bases and V 5 bases, and 8 bases lay outside the gene matches. The CDR3 spans 14 residues. CDR3 DNA (partial): TGTGCCAGCAGCCCCACAGGGGTCGGCCAGCCC. It is translated as CASSPTGVGQP. The CDR3 in full is CASSPTGVGQPQHF.

Comments on this clone: The CDR3 is cut off 3 residues early in the read; its end comes from the germline J gene. The chain uses TRBV2 and TRBJ1-2; tentatively, D is TRBD1 (5 bases). Germline V gene sequence: CDR1 SNHLY, CDR2 FYNNEI. This CDR3 is built from 17 residues. The germline V and J ends were trimmed by 3 bases and 4 bases, with 21 bases remaining between them. The sequenced part of the CDR3 DNA is TGTGCCAGCAGTGACCCCGTCGTAGGGGCAAATACCTATGGC. Its translation is CASSDPVVGANTYG. The full-length CDR3 reads as CASSDPVVGANTYGYTF.

There are many counts of this clone. The read falls 3 residues short of the CDR3 end, and the missing part is taken from the germline J gene. The chain uses TRBV19 and TRBJ1-5, with TRBD1 matching over 8 bases. The junction had 4 bases not matched to a gene; V was cut back by 6 bases and J by 6 bases. CDR1 is LNHDA and CDR2 is SQIVND in the germline V gene (reference sequence). CDR3 length: 13 residues. CDR3 bases read: TGTGCCAGTAGCGGACAGGGAGGTCAGCCC. Translated, it gives CASSGQGGQP. The CDR3 in full is CASSGQGGQPQHF. Using reference TRBV19 and TRBJ1-5 for the parts outside the CDR3, the full variable domain is DGGITQSPKYLFRKEGQNVTLSCEQNLNHDAMYWYRQDPGQGLRLIYYSQIVNDFQKGDIAEGYSVSREKKESFPLTVTSAQKNPTAFYLCASSGQGGQPQHFGDGTRLSIL.

This clone was recorded many times. Sequencing ends 3 residues short of the CDR3 end; the germline J gene provides the rest. The chain combines TRBV18 with TRBJ2-7; 8 bases match TRBD2. V gave up 4 bases and J gave up 3 bases; unmatched junction bases: 5. Germline V gene lookup returns CDR1 KGHSH and CDR2 LQKENI. The CDR3 runs to 14 residues. The CDR3 region is CASSLSGSNYEQYF. The CDR3 bases that were read are TGTGCCAGCTCACTCAGCGGGAGTAACTACGAG.

At least ten counts were recorded for this clone. The read gets to within 3 residues of the CDR3 end, and the germline J gene fills in the rest. The chain has TRBV20-1 and TRBJ2-6; D call uncertain. Germline V gene lookup returns CDR1 DFQATT and CDR2 SNEGSKA (reference sequence). The CDR3 extends over 14 amino acids. Trimming left V 5 bases short and J 0 bases short, with 8 bases between. The covered CDR3 bases are TGCAGTGCTTACTACTTCTCTGGGGCCAACGTC. It encodes CSAYYFSGANV. The full CDR3 protein reads CSAYYFSGANVLTF.

The sample holds a few counts of this clone. The read halts 3 residues ahead of the CDR3 end, with the missing end drawn from the germline J gene. The chain links TRBV7-9 to TRBJ2-7, with D possibly being TRBD1 or TRBD2 (6 bases each). With 7 bases removed from V and 3 bases from J, the gap between germline ends came to 16 bases. The CDR3 contains 14 residues. Germline loops: CDR1 SEHNR, CDR2 FQNEAQ (reference sequence). Here the CDR3 reads CASTLRGGDYEQYF. CDR3 bases read: TGTGCCAGCACTCTCAGGGGAGGAGACTACGAG.

This clone was seen more than once but under ten times. The read falls 3 residues short of the CDR3 end, and the missing part is taken from the germline J gene. V is TRBV7-7 and J is TRBJ2-1; 7 positions agree with TRBD2. The CDR3 is 15 residues long. Germline V gives CDR1 SSHAT, CDR2 FNYEAQ (reference sequence). V dropped 4 bases and J dropped 2; count of bases not matched to a gene: 5. CDR3 loop: CASSWRAGTYNEQFF. The covered CDR3 bases are TGTGCCAGCAGCTGGAGAGCGGGGACCTACAATGAG. Supplemented by reference TRBV7-7 and TRBJ2-1, the full variable domain reads GAGVSQSPRYKVTKRGQDVTLRCDPISSHATLYWYQQALGQGPEFLTYFNYEAQPDKSGLPSDRFSAERPEGSISTLTIQRTEQRDSAMYRCASSWRAGTYNEQFFGPGTRLTVL.

This clone turned up a few times. The CDR3 end lies 3 residues beyond the end of the read and is filled in from the germline J gene. This chain joins TRBV7-9 and TRBJ2-7; 7 bases are a match to TRBD1. Germline assignment: CDR1 SEHNR and CDR2 FQNEAQ (reference sequence). The length of the CDR3 is 14 residues. J gave up 2 bases and V 1 base, and 2 bases lay outside the gene matches. CDR3 DNA, as far as it was read: TGTGCCAGCAGCTTAGTTCAGGGGGCCTACGAG. Its protein is CASSLVQGAYE. Given in full, the CDR3 is CASSLVQGAYEQYF.

CDR3 region: CASSPGRSSLYEQYF. Incomplete CDR3 DNA: TGTGCCAGCAGCCCAGGGAGGTCCTCCCTCTACGAG. This chain joins TRBV7-2 and TRBJ2-7; perhaps TRBD2 as D (6 bases). Read data end 3 residues before the CDR3 end; the end is taken from the germline J gene. Germline V gives CDR1 SGHTA, CDR2 FQGNSA. The CDR3 is 15 residues long. V lost 5 bases and J 3 bases, leaving 17 bases between the germline ends.